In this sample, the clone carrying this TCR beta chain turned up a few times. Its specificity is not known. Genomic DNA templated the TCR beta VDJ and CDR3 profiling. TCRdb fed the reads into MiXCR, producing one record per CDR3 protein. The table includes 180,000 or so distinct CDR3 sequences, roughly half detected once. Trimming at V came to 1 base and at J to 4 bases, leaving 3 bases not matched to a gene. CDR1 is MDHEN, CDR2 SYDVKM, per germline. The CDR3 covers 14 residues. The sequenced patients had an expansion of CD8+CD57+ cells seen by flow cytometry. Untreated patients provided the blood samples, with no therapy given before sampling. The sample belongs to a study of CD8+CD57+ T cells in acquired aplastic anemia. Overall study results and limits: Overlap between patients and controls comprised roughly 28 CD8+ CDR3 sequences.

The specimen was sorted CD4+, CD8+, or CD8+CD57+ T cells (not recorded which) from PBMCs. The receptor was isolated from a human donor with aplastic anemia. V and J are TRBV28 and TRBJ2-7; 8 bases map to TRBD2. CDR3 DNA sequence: TGTGCCAGCAGTTTATCTGGCGGGAGGTACGAGCAGTACTTC. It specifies CASSLSGGRYEQYF.